The 2 T cell receptor beta chains below come from one sample, sequenced in a study of control samples from healthy donors and cancer patients. The repertoire was sequenced with immunoSEQ multiplex PCR; TCRdb's copy has only in-frame clones and lacks some. Of fewer than 300,000 clones listed, over 75% are singletons. Sample: PBMCs. These receptors were obtained from a woman aged 60 to 75 with lung cancer.

The chain employs TRBV12-3 or TRBV12-4 and TRBJ1-5; D ambiguous. V lost 8 bases to trimming and J lost 2 bases, with 4 bases between them. This CDR3 has 11 residues. CDR3 amino acids: CASGGNQPQHF. CDR3 nucleotides: TGTGCCAGCGGAGGCAATCAGCCCCAGCATTTT.

This sequence joins TRBV2 and TRBJ1-2; 10 nucleotides match TRBD1. Trimming took 4 bases from V and 3 from J; bases not matched to a gene: 2. The CDR3 runs to 14 residues. The germline gives CDR1 SNHLY, CDR2 FYNNEI. CDR3 amino acids: CASSGQGADYGYTF. Written as DNA, the CDR3 is TGTGCCAGCAGTGGACAGGGGGCCGACTATGGCTACACCTTC.